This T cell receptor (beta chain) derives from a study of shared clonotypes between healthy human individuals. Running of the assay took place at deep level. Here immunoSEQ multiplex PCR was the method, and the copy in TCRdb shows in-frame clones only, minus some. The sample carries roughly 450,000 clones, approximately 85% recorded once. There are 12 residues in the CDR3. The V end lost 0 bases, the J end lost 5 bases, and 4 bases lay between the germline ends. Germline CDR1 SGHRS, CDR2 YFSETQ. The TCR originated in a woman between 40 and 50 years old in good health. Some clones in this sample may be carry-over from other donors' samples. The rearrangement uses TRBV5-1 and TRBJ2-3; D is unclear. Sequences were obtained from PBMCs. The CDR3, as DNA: TGCGCCAGCAGCTTGGAAAGAGATACGCAGTATTTT. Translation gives CASSLERDTQYF.